This T cell receptor beta chain was recorded in a study of control samples from healthy donors and cancer patients. Profiled with immunoSEQ multiplex PCR; TCRdb holds only in-frame clones, not every one. The sample yields about 81,000 clones, around 94% seen once. The CDR3 loop spans 15 amino acids. V trimming: 10 bases; J trimming: 7 bases; junction bases outside the gene matches: 13. CDR1 is MNHEY, CDR2 SVGAGI, per germline. Input material: blood. The origin of this receptor is a woman under 30 in good health. This chain joins TRBV6-5 and TRBJ1-4, with 9 bases matching TRBD1. The CDR3 sequence is CATQGTGGGGEKLFF. CDR3 nucleotide sequence: TGTGCCACCCAAGGAACAGGGGGCGGGGGTGAAAAACTGTTTTTT.